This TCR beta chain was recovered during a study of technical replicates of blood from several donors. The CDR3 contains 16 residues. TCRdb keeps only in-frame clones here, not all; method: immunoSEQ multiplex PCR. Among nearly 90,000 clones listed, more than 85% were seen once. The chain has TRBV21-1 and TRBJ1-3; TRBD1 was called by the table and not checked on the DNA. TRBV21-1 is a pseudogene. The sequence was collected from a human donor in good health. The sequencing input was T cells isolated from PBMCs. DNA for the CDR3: TGTGCCAGCAGCAAAAGTGAATCACAGCTAGGAAACACCATATATTTT. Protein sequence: CASSKSESQLGNTIYF.